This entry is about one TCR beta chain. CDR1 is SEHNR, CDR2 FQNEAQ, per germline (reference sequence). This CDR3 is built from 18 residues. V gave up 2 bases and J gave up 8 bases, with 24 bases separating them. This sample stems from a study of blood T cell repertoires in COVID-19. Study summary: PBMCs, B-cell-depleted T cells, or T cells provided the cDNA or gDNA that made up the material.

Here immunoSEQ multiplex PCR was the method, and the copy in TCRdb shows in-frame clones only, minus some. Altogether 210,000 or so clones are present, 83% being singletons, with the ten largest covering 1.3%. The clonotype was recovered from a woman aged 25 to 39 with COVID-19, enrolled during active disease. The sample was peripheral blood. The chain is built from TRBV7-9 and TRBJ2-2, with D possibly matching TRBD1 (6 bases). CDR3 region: CASSLLGKTGIKEGELFF. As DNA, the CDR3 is TGTGCCAGCAGCTTACTAGGGAAGACAGGAATTAAAGAGGGGGAGCTGTTTTTT.